This entry lists 18 T cell receptor beta chains sequenced from one sample in a study of T cell clusters in autoimmune cytopenias. Each sample's input was 200 to 250 ng genomic DNA, 38,000 or so genome equivalents. Multiplex touch-down PCR amplified TRB using TRB-A and TRB-B pools in one tube. TCRdb re-called the multiplex PCR reads, yielding one record per CDR3 amino acid sequence without DNA. Its clone listing holds fewer than 10,000 distinct CDR3 sequences. Sequenced material: peripheral blood. These receptor sequences come from a human donor with an autoimmune cytopenia or autoimmune hepatitis (not recorded which).

This rearrangement joins TRBV30 to TRBJ1-1; TCRdb's D call, TRBD1, is unchecked because there is no DNA. The CDR3 has 13 amino acids. Germline CDR1 GTSNPN, CDR2 SVGIG (reference sequence). CDR3 in amino acids: CAWTPRGRTEAFF.

According to its frequency, this clonotype is medium-sized. The V gene is TRBV6-5, the J gene TRBJ2-1; the TCRdb call, TRBD1, lacks DNA for checking. Germline V gene data show CDR1 as MNHEY and CDR2 as SVGAGI. The CDR3 covers 14 residues. The CDR3 loop reads CASMYGQGANEQFF.

The genes are TRBV27 and TRBJ2-6. The germline V gene has CDR1 MNHEY and CDR2 SMNVEV (reference sequence). The CDR3 is 16 amino acids. The CDR3 here is CASSLYGGSGANVLTF.

The chain carries TRBV20-1 and TRBJ2-6. Germline V gives CDR1 DFQATT, CDR2 SNEGSKA (reference sequence). The CDR3 contains 14 residues. CDR3 sequence: CSAREGTGANVLTF.

Its frequency marks this clonotype as medium-sized. The V call is TRBV6-5, the J call TRBJ2-3. CDR1 is MNHEY and CDR2 is SVGAGI in the germline V gene. This CDR3 comprises 11 residues. The CDR3 spells CASRGSDTQYF.

The chain joins TRBV10-3 to TRBJ2-7; TCRdb's assignment of TRBD1 cannot be checked, as there is no DNA. This CDR3 is 13 amino acids long. Per the germline V gene, CDR1 is ENHRY and CDR2 is SYGVKD. The CDR3 region is CAVRGGQNYEQYF.

The chain recombines TRBV12-3 or TRBV12-4 with TRBJ1-1; TCRdb reports TRBD1, a call that lacks DNA to check it against. The CDR3 covers 14 residues. The CDR3 region is CASSFGAVNTEAFF.

The V gene is TRBV27, the J gene TRBJ2-1; TCRdb selects TRBD1, and the lack of DNA leaves this call unchecked. Germline V lookup: CDR1 MNHEY, CDR2 SMNVEV (reference sequence). The CDR3 loop spans 12 amino acids. The CDR3 reads CASTQGSNEQFF.

V gene TRBV27 combines with J gene TRBJ2-4; TCRdb's D call of TRBD1 is untestable without DNA. Looked up from germline, CDR1 is MNHEY and CDR2 is SMNVEV (reference sequence). CDR3 size: 14 residues. The CDR3: CASTTAGAGNIQYF.

Considering frequency, this clonotype is medium-sized. The chain has TRBV15 and TRBJ2-1; TCRdb designates TRBD1, a call that cannot be tested without DNA. CDR1 is LNHNV and CDR2 is YYDKDF in the germline V gene (reference sequence). This CDR3 has 17 amino acids. The CDR3 sequence: CATSRLPFGGDSNEQFF.

This clonotype is medium-sized by frequency. The chain has TRBV27 and TRBJ2-3; TCRdb picks TRBD2, but there is no DNA to check that call. Germline V gene lookup returns CDR1 MNHEY and CDR2 SMNVEV (reference sequence). The CDR3 sequence is 15 residues long. The CDR3 region is CASSQGTSGADTQYF.

The chain links TRBV20-1 to TRBJ2-7; TCRdb's D call of TRBD1 is untestable without DNA. The V gene's germline CDR1 is DFQATT and CDR2 SNEGSKA (reference sequence). CDR3 length equals 15 residues. CDR3 protein: CSAVQPGTDTGEQYF.

The chain links TRBV5-4 to TRBJ1-2; TCRdb's D call, TRBD1, is unchecked because there is no DNA. This CDR3 comprises 14 residues. Germline V gene sequence: CDR1 SGHNT, CDR2 YYREEE (reference sequence). The CDR3 region is CASSGRGEDYGYTF. The complete variable domain, with remaining parts taken from reference TRBV5-4 and TRBJ1-2, reads ETGVTQSPTHLIKTRGQQVTLRCSSQSGHNTVSWYQQALGQGPQFIFQYYREEENGRGNFPPRFSGLQFPNYSSELNVNALELDDSALYLCASSGRGEDYGYTFGSGTRLTVV.

This sequence joins TRBV6-1 and TRBJ2-1; absent DNA, TCRdb's TRBD1 call cannot be checked. The CDR3 runs to 15 residues. CDR1 and CDR2 (germline): MNHNS, SASEGT. Here the CDR3 reads CASSYSKGGPNEQFF.

The chain joins TRBV24-1 to TRBJ1-5. Germline V gene data show CDR1 as KGHDR and CDR2 as SFDVKD. This CDR3 has 13 amino acids. The CDR3 spells CATSGQLNQPQHF.

This chain joins TRBV19 and TRBJ2-7; checking the TCRdb D call of TRBD2 is not possible without DNA. This CDR3 spans 16 amino acids. Germline V gives CDR1 LNHDA, CDR2 SQIVND (reference sequence). CDR3 protein: CASSNSFGTSISEQYF.

The chain carries TRBV18 and TRBJ1-5; TCRdb's D call of TRBD1 is untestable without DNA. Looked up from germline, CDR1 is KGHSH and CDR2 is LQKENI. The CDR3 totals 15 residues. The CDR3: CASSPPPEGNQPQHF. The full variable domain, with the rest looked up from reference TRBV18 and TRBJ1-5, is NAGVMQNPRHLVRRRGQEARLRCSPMKGHSHVYWYRQLPEEGLKFMVYLQKENIIDESGMPKERFSAEFPKEGPSILRIQQVVRGDSAAYFCASSPPPEGNQPQHFGDGTRLSIL.

V is TRBV7-9 and J is TRBJ2-3. The CDR3 consists of 14 residues. Germline V CDR1 and CDR2: SEHNR, FQNEAQ (reference sequence). The CDR3 loop is CASSLVSGPDTQYF.